A selection of T cell receptor beta chains follows, all from one sample in a study of blood T cell repertoires in COVID-19. Repertoires were generated with immunoSEQ multiplex PCR, while TCRdb's copy carries only in-frame clones and drops some. The sample has roughly 70,000 clones, around nine tenths seen once. Sequenced input: peripheral blood. These receptors all come from a middle-aged man with acute or convalescent COVID-19. CDR3s leave out the opening cysteine and the closing phenylalanine or tryptophan.

V gene | CDR3 protein
TRBV4-2 | ASSQDLAEYNEQF
TRBV2 | ASRTGGLVETQY
TRBV6-5 | ASTGSLNQPQH
TRBV6-1 | ASSEAGQGSGNTIY
TRBV11-1 | ASSSVTEAF
TRBV7-3 | ASSLVGGGAADTQY
TRBV7-9 | ASSNFPGTETNSPLH
TRBV11-2 | ASSLRRTDTYEQY
TRBV4-3 | ASRPNPTGALGAF
TRBV28 | ASSSPGTGANTEAF
TRBV6-5 | ASTWRENIQY
TRBV2 | ASSFEGVENTIY
TRBV10-3 | AISEASGDTQY
TRBV7-9 | ASSPRTGVVMTEAF
TRBV6-5 | ASIGTGLSYEQF
TRBV7-9 | ASLTGLAYNEQF
TRBV27 | ASSSGQGTNQPQH
TRBV30 | AWSLETGRQPQH
TRBV6-6 | ASSSPDRGANYGYT
TRBV11-2 | ASSFGDSWETQY
TRBV15 | ATSRAGLAGVDTQY
TRBV7-6 | ASSPGTQANRGQF
TRBV10-3 | AAKPNTGELF
TRBV27 | ASSGDGNYGYT
TRBV28 | ASSPLDREYGYT
TRBV19 | ASSVGQGGYGYT
TRBV7-2 | ASRVPGQETQY
TRBV7-2 | ASSLTSGSGDTQY
TRBV7-2 | VSSFMTSGLNTQY
TRBV18 | ASSIRQGTTGELF
TRBV27 | ASSSPGQGLTEQY
TRBV19 | ASSRMSGGNTDTQY
TRBV23-1 | ASSAPGTGSPEAF
TRBV5-5 | ASSLEGATGNTIY
TRBV9 | ASSPHSSGRAPDTQY
TRBV24-1 | AIIATGSGNTIY
TRBV28 | ASSSGTGGRSTEAF